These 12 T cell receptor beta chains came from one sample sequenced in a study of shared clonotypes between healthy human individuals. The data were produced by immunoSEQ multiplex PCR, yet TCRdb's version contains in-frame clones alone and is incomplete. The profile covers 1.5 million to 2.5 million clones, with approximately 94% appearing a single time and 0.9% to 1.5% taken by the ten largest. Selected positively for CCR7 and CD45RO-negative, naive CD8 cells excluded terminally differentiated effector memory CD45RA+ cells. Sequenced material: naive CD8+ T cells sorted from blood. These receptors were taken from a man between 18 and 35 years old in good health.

Here the CDR3 DNA reads TGTGCCAGCAGCCTAACAGGGTCTAATGAAAAACTGTTTTTT. Its translation is CASSLTGSNEKLFF. V and J are TRBV11-2 and TRBJ1-4; D might be TRBD1 (6 bases). The CDR3 is 14 amino acids. V lost 5 bases and J lost 3, with 10 bases in between. Germline CDR1 and CDR2: SGHAT and FQNNGV. Variable domain in full (rest from reference TRBV11-2 and TRBJ1-4): EAGVAQSPRYKIIEKRQSVAFWCNPISGHATLYWYQQILGQGPKLLIQFQNNGVVDDSQLPKDRFSAERLKGVDSTLKIQPAKLEDSAVYLCASSLTGSNEKLFFGSGTQLSVL.

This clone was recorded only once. The CDR3 is CASSQEPIGDQYF. CDR3 bases: TGCGCCAGCAGCCAAGAGCCAATCGGTGACCAGTACTTC. The rearrangement uses TRBV4-1 and TRBJ2-5; no clear D gene. The CDR3 loop spans 13 amino acids. Trimming stripped 0 bases from V and 10 bases from J, with 12 bases between. Germline CDR1 reads MGHRA; CDR2 reads YSYEKL.

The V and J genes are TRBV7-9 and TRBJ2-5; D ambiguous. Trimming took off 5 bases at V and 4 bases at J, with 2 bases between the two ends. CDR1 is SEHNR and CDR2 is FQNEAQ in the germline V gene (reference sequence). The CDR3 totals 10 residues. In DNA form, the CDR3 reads TGTGCCAGCAGCGTAGAGACCCAGTACTTC. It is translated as CASSVETQYF.

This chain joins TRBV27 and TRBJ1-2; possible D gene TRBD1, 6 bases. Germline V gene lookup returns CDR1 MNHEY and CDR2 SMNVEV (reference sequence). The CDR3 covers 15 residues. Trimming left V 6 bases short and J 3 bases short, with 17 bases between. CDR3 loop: CASRPAGQGYYGYTF. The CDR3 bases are TGTGCCAGCAGACCCGCGGGGCAGGGGTACTATGGCTACACCTTC.

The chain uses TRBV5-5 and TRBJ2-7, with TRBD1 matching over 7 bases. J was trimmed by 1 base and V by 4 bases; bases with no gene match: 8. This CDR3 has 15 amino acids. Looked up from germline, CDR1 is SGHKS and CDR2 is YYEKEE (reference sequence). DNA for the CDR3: TGTGCCAGCAGCAAGACAGGGACGGAGTCCTACGAGCAGTACTTC. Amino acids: CASSKTGTESYEQYF. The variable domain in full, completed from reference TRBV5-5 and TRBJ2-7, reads DAGVTQSPTHLIKTRGQQVTLRCSPISGHKSVSWYQQVLGQGPQFIFQYYEKEERGRGNFPDRFSARQFPNYSSELNVNALLLGDSALYLCASSKTGTESYEQYFGPGTRLTVT.

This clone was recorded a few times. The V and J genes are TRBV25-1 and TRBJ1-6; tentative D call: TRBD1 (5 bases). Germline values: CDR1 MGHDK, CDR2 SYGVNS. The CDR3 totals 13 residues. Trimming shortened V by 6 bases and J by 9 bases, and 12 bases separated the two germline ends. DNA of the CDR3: TGTGCCAGCAGGGCTAAGGGGCTTTCACCCCTCCACTTT. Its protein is CASRAKGLSPLHF.

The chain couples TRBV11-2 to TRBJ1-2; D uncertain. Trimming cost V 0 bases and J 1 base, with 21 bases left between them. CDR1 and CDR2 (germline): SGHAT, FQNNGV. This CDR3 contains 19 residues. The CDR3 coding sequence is TGTGCCAGCAGCTTAGACCCTGGGTGGCAGGACGATCTTAACTATGGCTACACCTTC. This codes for CASSLDPGWQDDLNYGYTF.

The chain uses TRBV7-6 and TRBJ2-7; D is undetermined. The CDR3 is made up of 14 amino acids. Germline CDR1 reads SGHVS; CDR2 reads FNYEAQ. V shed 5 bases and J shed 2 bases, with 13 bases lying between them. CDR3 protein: CASSPMESAYEQYF. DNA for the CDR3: TGTGCCAGCAGCCCGATGGAGTCCGCCTACGAGCAGTACTTC. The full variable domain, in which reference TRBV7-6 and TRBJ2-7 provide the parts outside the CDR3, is GAGVSQSPRYKVTKRGQDVALRCDPISGHVSLYWYRQALGQGPEFLTYFNYEAQQDKSGLPNDRFSAERPEGSISTLTIQRTEQRDSAMYRCASSPMESAYEQYFGPGTRLTVT.

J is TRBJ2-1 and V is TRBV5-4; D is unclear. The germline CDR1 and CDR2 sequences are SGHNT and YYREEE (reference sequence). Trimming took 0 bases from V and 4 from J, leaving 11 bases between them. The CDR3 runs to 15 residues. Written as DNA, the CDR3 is TGTGCCAGCAGCTTGGTCCCCGGTCCTTACAATGAGCAGTTCTTC. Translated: CASSLVPGPYNEQFF.

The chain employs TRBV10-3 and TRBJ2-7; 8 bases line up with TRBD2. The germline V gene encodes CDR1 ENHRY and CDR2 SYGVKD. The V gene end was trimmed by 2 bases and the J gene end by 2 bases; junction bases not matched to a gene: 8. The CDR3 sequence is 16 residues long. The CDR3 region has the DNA TGTGCCATCAGTGAGCGTAGCGGGACCTCCGCCTACGAGCAGTACTTC. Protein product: CAISERSGTSAYEQYF.

CDR3 sequence (DNA): TGTGCCAGCAGTGGGGAAATCAACAGGGTAACTCTCGACACCGGGGAGCTGTTTTTT. Its protein is CASSGEINRVTLDTGELFF. This chain joins TRBV6-1 and TRBJ2-2; TRBD1 is a possible D gene (6 bases). The CDR3 is 19 amino acids. The V end lost 4 bases, the J end lost 3 bases, and 24 bases lay between the germline ends. Germline assignment: CDR1 MNHNS and CDR2 SASEGT.

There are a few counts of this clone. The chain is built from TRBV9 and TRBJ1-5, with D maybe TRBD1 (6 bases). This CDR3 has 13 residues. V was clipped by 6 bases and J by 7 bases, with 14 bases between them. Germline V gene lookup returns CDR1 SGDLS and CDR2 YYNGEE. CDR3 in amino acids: CASTPDRRQPQHF. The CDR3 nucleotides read TGTGCCAGCACCCCGGACAGACGACAGCCCCAGCATTTT.